A single sample is the source of the 22 T cell receptor beta chains below, sequenced in a study of T cell responses to AZD1222 COVID-19 vaccine. The data were produced by immunoSEQ multiplex PCR, yet TCRdb's version contains in-frame clones alone and is incomplete. In the table there are about 120,000 clones, around 91% of which are singletons. The sequencing used peripheral blood, collected on day 0 of AZD1222 vaccination. These receptors were collected from an adult in good health.

V is TRBV19 and J is TRBJ1-5; the D is unclear. With 3 bases removed from V and 2 bases from J, the gap between germline ends came to 8 bases. Germline CDR1 LNHDA, CDR2 SQIVND (reference sequence). This CDR3 region has 14 residues. The CDR3 region is CASSIRGGNQPQHF. The CDR3 nucleotides read TGTGCCAGTAGTATCCGGGGAGGCAATCAGCCCCAGCATTTT.

The sample holds a few counts of this clone. The chain links TRBV3-1 (or the pseudogene TRBV3-2) to TRBJ1-1; TRBD1 matches at 7 bases. The V gene's germline CDR1 is LGHDT and CDR2 YNNKEL (reference sequence). The CDR3 is 14 residues long. J was trimmed by 3 bases and V by 3 bases; bases with no gene match: 4. As DNA, the CDR3 is TGTGCCAGCAGCCAGCAGGGGGATCACACTGAAGCTTTCTTT. Encoded protein: CASSQQGDHTEAFF.

The V call is TRBV9, the J call TRBJ1-3; weak D call: TRBD1 (6 bases). CDR1 is SGDLS, CDR2 YYNGEE, per germline. Trimming removed 4 bases at V and 4 bases at J, with 15 bases between. The CDR3 length is 15 residues. DNA for the CDR3: TGTGCCAGCAGCCCTAGGGGGGGGAGAGGAAACACCATATATTTT. Protein: CASSPRGGRGNTIYF.

J is TRBJ1-6 and V is TRBV5-4; 7 nucleotides agree with TRBD1. Per germline, CDR1 SGHNT and CDR2 YYREEE (reference sequence). V lost 5 bases, J lost 11 bases, and 10 bases stayed unmatched. The CDR3 extends over 14 amino acids. The DNA for the CDR3 is TGTGCCAGCAGACGGACAGGCTCGGGGGCACCCCTCCACTTT. Its protein product is CASRRTGSGAPLHF.

This clone occurred a few times. The chain couples TRBV5-6 to TRBJ1-3; D perhaps matches TRBD1 (5 bases). Germline assignment: CDR1 SGHDT and CDR2 YYEEEE. This CDR3 spans 14 amino acids. V gave up 2 bases and J gave up 3 bases, with 9 bases separating them. This chain's CDR3 is CASSFGDFGNTIYF. The CDR3, as DNA: TGTGCCAGCAGCTTTGGGGACTTTGGAAACACCATATATTTT.

The J gene is TRBJ2-3, the V gene TRBV28; no reliable D call. The CDR3 is made up of 15 amino acids. Germline V gives CDR1 MDHEN, CDR2 SYDVKM. V lost 7 bases and J 3 bases, leaving 17 bases between the germline ends. CDR3 amino acids: CASTRQGHSTDTQYF. Here the CDR3 DNA reads TGTGCCAGCACCAGACAAGGCCACTCTACAGATACGCAGTATTTT.

The chain joins TRBV4-3 to TRBJ2-1; D is tentatively TRBD1 or TRBD2 (5 bases each). Germline lookup yields CDR1 LGHNA and CDR2 YSLEER. V was clipped by 4 bases and J by 6 bases, with 13 bases between them. CDR3 length: 14 residues. The CDR3 reads CASSRDVFSNEQFF. As DNA, the CDR3 is TGCGCCAGCAGCCGGGACGTGTTCTCCAATGAGCAGTTCTTC.

The rearrangement uses TRBV30 and TRBJ2-7; D remains unclear. The V end lost 2 bases, the J end lost 5 bases, and 10 bases lay between the germline ends. In germline, CDR1 is GTSNPN, CDR2 SVGIG (reference sequence). The CDR3 length is 12 residues. In DNA form, the CDR3 reads TGTGCCTGGAGTTTTCCCCAGAACGAGCAGTACTTC. It codes for CAWSFPQNEQYF.

The chain uses TRBV19 and TRBJ1-5; D remains ambiguous. CDR3 length: 15 residues. With 5 bases removed from V and 2 bases from J, the gap between germline ends came to 13 bases. Germline CDR1 is LNHDA and CDR2 is SQIVND (reference sequence). The CDR3 protein is CASSSPYEGNQPQHF. DNA of the CDR3: TGTGCCAGTAGTTCCCCGTATGAGGGCAATCAGCCCCAGCATTTT.

This clone was detected once. This chain joins TRBV2 and TRBJ1-2; 9 bases are shared with TRBD1. Germline V gene sequence: CDR1 SNHLY, CDR2 FYNNEI. The CDR3 loop spans 15 amino acids. V shed 4 bases and J 1 base; nucleotides not matched to a gene: 4. The CDR3 here is CASSAGTGSNYGYTF. The CDR3 bases are TGTGCCAGCAGTGCCGGGACAGGGAGTAACTATGGCTACACCTTC.

This chain joins TRBV5-1 and TRBJ1-1; D is uncertain. V was shortened by 2 bases and J by 3 bases, with 8 bases between the two germline ends. Germline V CDR1 and CDR2: SGHRS, YFSETQ. The length of the CDR3 is 13 residues. The CDR3 DNA is TGCGCCAGCAGCTTTGGATTGGACACTGAAGCTTTCTTT. This sequence encodes CASSFGLDTEAFF.

The chain couples TRBV5-6 to TRBJ2-5; 8 positions match TRBD1. The CDR3 runs to 13 residues. J lost 4 bases, V lost 5 bases, and 4 bases had no gene match. Germline CDR1 SGHDT, CDR2 YYEEEE. Here the CDR3 reads CASRAGGSETQYF. The CDR3 DNA sequence: TGTGCCAGCAGAGCAGGGGGCTCAGAGACCCAGTACTTC.

The rearrangement links TRBV10-3 to TRBJ2-1, with 12 positions matching TRBD2. Germline V gene data show CDR1 as ENHRY and CDR2 as SYGVKD. V gave up 7 bases and J gave up 9 bases; unmatched junction bases: 16. This CDR3 spans 17 amino acids. Here the CDR3 DNA reads TGTGCCATCAAGAACGTTTTGGCTAGCGGGAGGGGGGGTGAGCAGTTCTTC. This gives the protein CAIKNVLASGRGGEQFF.

V and J are TRBV4-2 and TRBJ2-7; unclear D gene. V lost 0 bases, J lost 5 bases, and 8 bases lay in between. The CDR3 loop spans 13 amino acids. Germline V gene lookup returns CDR1 LGHNA and CDR2 YNFKEQ. The CDR3 sequence is CASSQEPRNEQYF. In DNA, the CDR3 is TGTGCCAGCAGCCAAGAGCCCCGCAACGAGCAGTACTTC.

The chain uses TRBV19 and TRBJ2-2; TRBD2 agrees at 14 bases. The germline V gene encodes CDR1 LNHDA and CDR2 SQIVND (reference sequence). Trimming at V came to 6 bases and at J to 6 bases, leaving 9 bases not matched to a gene. The CDR3 is 17 amino acids. The CDR3 protein is CASSRGTSGRVAGELFF. DNA for the CDR3: TGTGCCAGTAGCCGCGGGACTAGCGGGAGAGTGGCCGGGGAGCTGTTTTTT. The whole variable domain, filled in from reference TRBV19 and TRBJ2-2, reads DGGITQSPKYLFRKEGQNVTLSCEQNLNHDAMYWYRQDPGQGLRLIYYSQIVNDFQKGDIAEGYSVSREKKESFPLTVTSAQKNPTAFYLCASSRGTSGRVAGELFFGEGSRLTVL.

This chain connects TRBV18 to TRBJ1-2, with TRBD1 identical over 7 bases. The CDR3 length is 15 residues. Germline CDR1 is KGHSH and CDR2 is LQKENI. After removal of 2 bases from V and 2 bases from J, the junction contained 5 bases not matched to a gene. The CDR3 DNA reads as TGTGCCAGCTCACCAGGGACAGCCCTCAACTATGGCTACACCTTC. It translates to CASSPGTALNYGYTF.

This rearrangement joins TRBV13 to TRBJ1-4; D gene uncertain. The CDR3 is 17 residues long. Trimming stripped 3 bases from V and 0 bases from J, with 14 bases between. Germline assignment: CDR1 PRHDT and CDR2 FYEKMQ (reference sequence). CDR3 nucleotide sequence: TGTGCCAGCAGCTTGGGGAGAGAGGGAGCAACTAATGAAAAACTGTTTTTT. It translates to CASSLGREGATNEKLFF.

This chain links TRBV2 with TRBJ2-2, with unresolved D. The V gene's germline CDR1 is SNHLY and CDR2 FYNNEI. The length of the CDR3 is 13 residues. V gave up 6 bases and J gave up 1 base, with 6 bases separating them. The CDR3 DNA reads as TGTGCCAGCAGCTACGTGAACACCGGGGAGCTGTTTTTT. Translated: CASSYVNTGELFF.

The rearrangement joins TRBV5-1 to TRBJ1-6; D is ambiguous. Trimming took 0 bases from V and 0 from J, leaving 13 bases between them. The V gene's germline CDR1 is SGHRS and CDR2 YFSETQ. The CDR3 is made up of 18 amino acids. The chain's CDR3 is CASSLEGSPISYNSPLHF. In DNA form, the CDR3 reads TGCGCCAGCAGCTTGGAAGGCAGCCCGATCTCCTATAATTCACCCCTCCACTTT.

This chain connects TRBV28 to TRBJ1-5, with D perhaps TRBD1 (5 bases). V was pared by 5 bases and J by 2 bases, with 13 bases between. The germline V gene has CDR1 MDHEN and CDR2 SYDVKM. The CDR3 has 15 amino acids. CDR3 nucleotide sequence: TGTGCCAGCAGTCCGGGGGGGACGGGCAATCAGCCCCAGCATTTT. It encodes CASSPGGTGNQPQHF.

The V call is TRBV6-2 or TRBV6-3, the J call TRBJ1-2; D is unresolved. The V end was cut by 2 bases, the J end by 8 bases, with 18 bases between. The CDR3 has 15 residues. The germline V gene has CDR1 MNHEY and CDR2 SVGEGT. CDR3 loop: CASSYPLAESSGYTF. The CDR3 DNA reads TGTGCCAGCAGTTACCCGCTTGCGGAAAGTTCGGGCTACACCTTC.

V and J are TRBV7-8 and TRBJ2-7, with TRBD1 identical over 10 bases. The CDR3 sequence is 17 residues long. Trimming took 1 base from V and 2 from J; bases not matched to a gene: 8. Germline lookup yields CDR1 SGHVS and CDR2 FQNEAQ. CDR3 nucleotides: TGTGCCAGCAGCTTAGTTGGCCGTGGACAGGGGGCCTACGAGCAGTACTTC. Residues: CASSLVGRGQGAYEQYF.